The 9 T cell receptor beta chains below come from one sample, sequenced in a study of cytomegalovirus exposure and HLA in healthy donors. This PCR relied on a set of 60 Vbeta primers and 13 Jbeta primers. Sequencing was performed with immunoSEQ multiplex PCR; in TCRdb, only in-frame clones are kept and a portion is missing. This sample has 130,000 to 150,000 clones, with around 78% found just once. The sample comprised PBMCs. These receptor sequences come from a man aged 35-49 years in good health and CMV-seropositive.

This chain joins TRBV27 and TRBJ2-7, with a weak D call TRBD1 (6 bases). This CDR3 spans 14 amino acids. Trimming shortened V by 3 bases and J by 5 bases, and 14 bases separated the two germline ends. Germline CDR1 MNHEY, CDR2 SMNVEV (reference sequence). CDR3 loop: CASSFTGPDNEQYF. The CDR3 DNA sequence: TGTGCCAGCAGTTTTACAGGGCCCGATAACGAGCAGTACTTC.

The chain couples TRBV5-8 to TRBJ2-5; 9 bases are a match to TRBD1. CDR3 length equals 14 residues. The V gene's germline CDR1 is SGHTS and CDR2 YDEGEE. The V and J ends lost 4 bases and 10 bases, in that order; junction bases with no gene match: 11. The CDR3 DNA sequence: TGTGCCAGCAGCCCAGGACAGGGGATGAGGGGCCAGTACTTC. Amino acids: CASSPGQGMRGQYF. The whole variable domain, filled in from reference TRBV5-8 and TRBJ2-5, reads EAGVTQSPTHLIKTRGQQATLRCSPISGHTSVYWYQQALGLGLQFLLWYDEGEERNRGNFPPRFSGRQFPNYSSELNVNALELEDSALYLCASSPGQGMRGQYFGPGTRLLVL.

The genes are TRBV9 and TRBJ2-7, with D unresolved. The CDR3 has 15 amino acids. V gave up 0 bases and J gave up 2 bases, with 12 bases separating them. Germline V gene lookup returns CDR1 SGDLS and CDR2 YYNGEE. This CDR3 is CASSVGQVGPYEQYF. The CDR3 coding sequence is TGTGCCAGCAGCGTAGGGCAGGTGGGCCCCTACGAGCAGTACTTC.

This chain joins TRBV5-1 and TRBJ2-1; the match to TRBD2 covers 7 bases. The CDR3 is 15 residues long. Germline CDR1 reads SGHRS; CDR2 reads YFSETQ. The V gene end was trimmed by 4 bases and the J gene end by 9 bases; junction bases not matched to a gene: 13. The CDR3 region has the DNA TGCGCCAGCAGCATCGGGGCGGGGGATAGGGTTGAGCAGTTCTTC. Translation gives CASSIGAGDRVEQFF.

The rearrangement joins TRBV19 to TRBJ2-2; 12 positions match TRBD2. The CDR3 has 16 amino acids. Trimming cost V 4 bases and J 4 bases; bases outside gene matches: 4. Germline lookup yields CDR1 LNHDA and CDR2 SQIVND (reference sequence). As DNA, the CDR3 is TGTGCCAGTAGTACCCTAGCGGGAGGGAGCACCGGGGAGCTGTTTTTT. This codes for CASSTLAGGSTGELFF.

This chain links TRBV7-6 with TRBJ2-5, with D uncertain. The CDR3 runs to 12 residues. The V end lost 2 bases, the J end lost 5 bases, and 6 bases lay between the germline ends. Germline lookup yields CDR1 SGHVS and CDR2 FNYEAQ. CDR3 protein: CASSLPRETQYF. The DNA of the CDR3 is TGTGCCAGCAGCTTACCTCGGGAGACCCAGTACTTC.

V and J are TRBV30 and TRBJ1-2; 7 bases are shared with TRBD1. V lost 2 bases, J lost 5 bases, and 20 bases stayed unmatched. CDR3 size: 18 residues. Germline V gene sequence: CDR1 GTSNPN, CDR2 SVGIG (reference sequence). The CDR3 region has the DNA TGTGCCTGGAGTTTAGGCTCCTTATTACAGGGGCTGGGTTATGGCTACACCTTC. This encodes CAWSLGSLLQGLGYGYTF.

V is TRBV30 and J is TRBJ1-1, with 7 nucleotides matching TRBD1. V lost 8 bases, J lost 5 bases, and 11 bases stayed unmatched. Germline CDR1 and CDR2: GTSNPN and SVGIG (reference sequence). This CDR3 is built from 13 residues. In DNA form, the CDR3 reads TGTGCCGCCGGACAGGTGGGATGGACTGAAGCTTTCTTT. This sequence encodes CAAGQVGWTEAFF.

V is TRBV7-2 and J is TRBJ2-7, with D tentatively TRBD1 (6 bases). V shed 5 bases and J shed 3 bases, with 17 bases lying between them. Germline CDR1 reads SGHTA; CDR2 reads FQGNSA. The CDR3 loop spans 15 amino acids. CDR3 sequence (DNA): TGTGCCAGCAGCGGATCCGGGACATACCACTACGAGCAGTACTTC. It yields the protein CASSGSGTYHYEQYF.